Below, 14 T cell receptor beta chains from the same sample are listed, as sequenced in a study of early T cells in non-severe SARS-CoV-2 infection. TCRdb used MiXCR to reprocess the 5' RACE reads, holding one entry per CDR3 protein. This table has around 84,000 distinct CDR3 sequences, under 15% appearing once. Sequenced input: whole blood. These receptors were taken from an adult who was a healthcare worker with PCR-confirmed SARS-CoV-2 infection or an uninfected control (not recorded which).

This clonotype was recorded a few times. This chain connects TRBV6-5 to TRBJ2-6; tentatively, D is TRBD1 or TRBD2 (5 bases each). Germline V gene lookup returns CDR1 MNHEY and CDR2 SVGAGI. With 7 bases removed from V and 2 bases from J, the gap between germline ends came to 12 bases. This CDR3 spans 15 amino acids. The CDR3 region has the DNA TGTGCCAGCATTCCCCTGGGGGCTGGGGCCAACGTCCTGACTTTC. Translated, it gives CASIPLGAGANVLTF.

Notes on this clonotype: The junction differs from germline at one of its ends, possibly a read error. The chain couples TRBV12-3 or TRBV12-4 to TRBJ1-2; D uncertain. This CDR3 is built from 12 residues. The CDR3 protein is CASSFPNNSFHF. CDR3 nucleotides: TGTGCCAGCAGTTTTCCAAATAACAGCTTCCACTTC.

This chain connects TRBV9 to TRBJ1-2; D is uncertain. The CDR3 has 14 amino acids. Germline V gene sequence: CDR1 SGDLS, CDR2 YYNGEE. The ends were cut back, 6 bases at V and 4 bases at J, with 16 bases in the middle. This chain's CDR3 is CASNEGNQGYGYTF. In DNA, the CDR3 is TGTGCCAGCAACGAGGGCAATCAAGGCTATGGCTACACCTTC.

This clonotype occurred many times. The chain couples TRBV16 to TRBJ1-5; D gene unclear. From germline, CDR1 is KGHSY and CDR2 FQNENV. The CDR3 contains 15 residues. V shed 4 bases and J shed 0 bases, with 10 bases lying between them. The CDR3: CASSLRRASNQPQHF. Written as DNA, the CDR3 is TGTGCCAGCAGCCTTCGACGGGCTAGCAATCAGCCCCAGCATTTT.

This clonotype was seen ten or more times. V usage is TRBV30 and J usage is TRBJ1-3, with D possibly TRBD1 on 6 matching bases. The ends were cut back, 3 bases at V and 4 bases at J, with 19 bases in the middle. Germline lookup yields CDR1 GTSNPN and CDR2 SVGIG (reference sequence). The CDR3 consists of 16 residues. CDR3 nucleotide sequence: TGTGCCTGGAGCGTAGGGGGACGGACAGTCGGAAACACCATATATTTT. Amino acid sequence: CAWSVGGRTVGNTIYF.

This clonotype was recorded a few times. This rearrangement joins TRBV6-2 or TRBV6-3 to TRBJ2-1; the D call may be TRBD1 or TRBD2 (5 bases each). The V gene lost 0 bases and the J gene lost 9 bases, with 9 bases spanning the gap. Germline CDR1 reads MNHEY; CDR2 reads SVGEGT. The CDR3 extends over 13 amino acids. CDR3 coding DNA: TGTGCCAGCAGTTACTCCCCGAGGGGTGAGCAGTTCTTC. As protein: CASSYSPRGEQFF.

The sample holds many counts of this clonotype. J is TRBJ1-1 and V is TRBV6-5; 8 bases line up with TRBD1. The CDR3 loop spans 15 amino acids. Germline V gives CDR1 MNHEY, CDR2 SVGAGI. J was trimmed by 4 bases and V by 6 bases; bases with no gene match: 10. The CDR3 coding sequence is TGTGCCAGCAGGCCGGCGCAGGGGGCCGCCACTGAAGCTTTCTTT. It encodes CASRPAQGAATEAFF.

This clonotype was counted between two and nine times. The gene calls are TRBV2 and TRBJ2-3, with D unclear. V dropped 1 base and J dropped 4 bases, with 6 bases sitting between them. The CDR3 sequence is 13 residues long. Germline CDR1 reads SNHLY; CDR2 reads FYNNEI. CDR3: CASSEEMADTQYF. The CDR3 bases are TGTGCCAGCAGTGAAGAAATGGCAGATACGCAGTATTTT.

Note on this clonotype: Just one base apart from a much larger clone, this may be a read error. The chain carries TRBV9 and TRBJ1-1, with unresolved D. Germline lookup yields CDR1 SGDLS and CDR2 YYNGEE. There are 14 residues in the CDR3. CDR3 residues: CASSVGAGPTEAIF. The CDR3, as DNA: TGTGCCAGCAGCGTAGGCGCAGGACCCACTGAAGCTATCTTT. Supplemented by reference TRBV9 and TRBJ1-1, the full variable domain reads DSGVTQTPKHLITATGQRVTLRCSPRSGDLSVYWYQQSLDQGLQFLIQYYNGEERAKGNILERFSAQQFPDLHSELNLSSLELGDSALYFCASSVGAGPTEAIFGQGTRLTVV.

The genes are TRBV7-2 and TRBJ2-7; maybe TRBD2 (5 bases). Trimming cost V 5 bases and J 5 bases, with 16 bases left between them. Germline CDR1 reads SGHTA; CDR2 reads FQGNSA. This CDR3 contains 14 residues. CDR3 region: CASSPREARHEQYF. CDR3 nucleotide sequence: TGTGCCAGCAGCCCCCGGGAAGCTCGACACGAGCAGTACTTC.

CDR3 in amino acids: CSAPGTGTTYNSPLHF. Written as DNA, the CDR3 is TGCAGTGCCCCCGGGACAGGGACTACCTATAATTCACCCCTCCACTTT. This chain joins TRBV20-1 and TRBJ1-6; 9 nucleotides line up with TRBD1. J was trimmed by 2 bases and V by 6 bases; bases with no gene match: 8. Germline CDR1 and CDR2: DFQATT and SNEGSKA (reference sequence). The CDR3 loop spans 16 amino acids.

This clonotype was found a few times. The chain combines TRBV27 with TRBJ2-3, with D perhaps TRBD1 (6 bases). Trimming cost V 3 bases and J 6 bases, with 16 bases left between them. The germline gives CDR1 MNHEY, CDR2 SMNVEV (reference sequence). The CDR3 has 15 amino acids. Here the CDR3 reads CASSFTDSFMDTQYF. DNA of the CDR3: TGTGCCAGCAGTTTCACGGACAGCTTTATGGATACGCAGTATTTT.

This clonotype was seen a handful of times. The chain is built from TRBV9 and TRBJ1-6, with D uncertain. V was clipped by 3 bases and J by 10 bases, with 11 bases between them. CDR3 length equals 13 residues. Germline V gene data show CDR1 as SGDLS and CDR2 as YYNGEE. This CDR3 is CASSEILNSPLHF. Here the CDR3 DNA reads TGTGCCAGCAGCGAAATATTAAACTCACCCCTCCACTTT.

This clonotype was found a few times. V gene TRBV18 combines with J gene TRBJ2-7; D is possibly TRBD1 (6 bases). This CDR3 comprises 13 residues. CDR1 and CDR2 from the germline V gene are KGHSH and LQKENI. V gave up 7 bases and J gave up 5 bases, with 15 bases separating them. CDR3 residues: CASFRTAPNEQYF. CDR3 nucleotides: TGTGCCAGCTTCAGGACAGCACCTAACGAGCAGTACTTC. The variable domain in full, completed from reference TRBV18 and TRBJ2-7, reads NAGVMQNPRHLVRRRGQEARLRCSPMKGHSHVYWYRQLPEEGLKFMVYLQKENIIDESGMPKERFSAEFPKEGPSILRIQQVVRGDSAAYFCASFRTAPNEQYFGPGTRLTVT.